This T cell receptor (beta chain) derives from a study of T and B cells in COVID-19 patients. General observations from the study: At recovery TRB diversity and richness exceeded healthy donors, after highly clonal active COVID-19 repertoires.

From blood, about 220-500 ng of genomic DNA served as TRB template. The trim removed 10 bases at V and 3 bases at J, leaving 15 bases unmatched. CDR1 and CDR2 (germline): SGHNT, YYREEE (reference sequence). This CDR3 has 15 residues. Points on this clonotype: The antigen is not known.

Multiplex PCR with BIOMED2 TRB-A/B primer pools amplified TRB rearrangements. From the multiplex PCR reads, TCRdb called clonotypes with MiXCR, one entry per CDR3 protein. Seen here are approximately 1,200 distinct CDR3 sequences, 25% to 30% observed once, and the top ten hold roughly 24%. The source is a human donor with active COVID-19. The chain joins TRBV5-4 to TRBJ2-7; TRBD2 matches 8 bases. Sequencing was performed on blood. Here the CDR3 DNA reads TGTGCCTCCGCATACGGTAGCGGGAACTTCTACGAGCAGTACTTC. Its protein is CASAYGSGNFYEQYF.